Following are 2 T cell receptor beta chains from one sample sequenced in a study of control samples from healthy donors and cancer patients. Some clones are missing from TCRdb's copy, which holds only in-frame ones; the method was immunoSEQ multiplex PCR. The data show around 25,000 clones, approximately 91% seen once. The sequenced sample consisted of PBMCs. The receptors come from a man between 50 and 59 years old with lung cancer.

This chain links TRBV6-1 with TRBJ1-5; D possibly corresponds to TRBD1 (6 bases). Trimming left V 3 bases short and J 2 bases short, with 11 bases between. This CDR3 region has 15 residues. Germline lookup yields CDR1 MNHNS and CDR2 SASEGT. CDR3 sequence: CASSDRGIRNQPQHF. Written as DNA, the CDR3 is TGTGCCAGCAGTGACAGGGGCATACGCAATCAGCCCCAGCATTTT.

The V and J genes are TRBV5-4 and TRBJ2-2; no firm D call. Trimming took 4 bases from V and 3 from J, leaving 13 bases between them. Germline lookup yields CDR1 SGHNT and CDR2 YYREEE (reference sequence). The CDR3 loop spans 15 amino acids. The CDR3 here is CASSIRTVDTGELFF. In DNA form, the CDR3 reads TGTGCCAGCAGCATCCGGACCGTCGACACCGGGGAGCTGTTTTTT.